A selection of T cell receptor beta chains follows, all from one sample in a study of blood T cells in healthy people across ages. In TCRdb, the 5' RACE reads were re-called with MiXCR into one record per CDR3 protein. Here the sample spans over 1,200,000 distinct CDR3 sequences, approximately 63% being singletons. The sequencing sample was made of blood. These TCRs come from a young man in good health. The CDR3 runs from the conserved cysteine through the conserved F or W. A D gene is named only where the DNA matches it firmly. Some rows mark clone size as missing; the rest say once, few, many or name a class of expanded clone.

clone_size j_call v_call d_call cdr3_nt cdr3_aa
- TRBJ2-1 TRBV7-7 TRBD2 TGTGCCAGCAGCCCGAGCGGGAGCGGCTACAATGAGCAGTTCTTC CASSPSGSGYNEQFF
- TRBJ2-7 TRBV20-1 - TGCAGTGCTAGAGATCAAGCCTACGAGCAGTACTTC CSARDQAYEQYF
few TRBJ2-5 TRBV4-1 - TGCGCCAGCAGCCAAGATGTAGGGTTGGTTCAGACCCAGTACTTC CASSQDVGLVQTQYF
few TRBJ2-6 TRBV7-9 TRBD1 TGTGCCAGCGGCGGACAGGGTTCTGGGGCCAACGTCCTGACTTTC CASGGQGSGANVLTF
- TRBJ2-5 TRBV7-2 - TGTGCCAGCAGCTTAGCCCGGAAGCAAGAGACCCAGTACTTC CASSLARKQETQYF
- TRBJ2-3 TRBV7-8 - TGTGCCAGCAGTCTGAGCAGGGTTGGAGATACGCAGTATTTT CASSLSRVGDTQYF
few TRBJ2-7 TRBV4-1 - TGCGCCAGCAGCCAAAGTTCAGGCTCTCTCTCCTACGAGCAGTACTTC CASSQSSGSLSYEQYF
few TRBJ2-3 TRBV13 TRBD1 TGTGCCAGCAGGAAGGGGGCCAGGTTAGATACGCAGTATTTT CASRKGARLDTQYF
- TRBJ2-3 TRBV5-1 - TGCGCCAGCAGCGACAGGCCAGTCACAGATACGCAGTATTTT CASSDRPVTDTQYF
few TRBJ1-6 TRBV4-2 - TGTGCCAGCAGCCAAGATTATCGGAATTCACCCCTCCACTTT CASSQDYRNSPLHF
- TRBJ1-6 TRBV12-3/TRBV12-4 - TGTGCCAGCAGTGAAGCGCCCTTTTCACCCCTCCACTTT CASSEAPFSPLHF
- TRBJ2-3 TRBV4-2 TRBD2 TGTGCCAGCAGCCAAGAAATATCCACTAGCGCAGATACGCAGTATTTT CASSQEISTSADTQYF
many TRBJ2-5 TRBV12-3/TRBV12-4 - TGTGCCAGCAGTTTAACCCAAGAGACCCAGTACTTC CASSLTQETQYF
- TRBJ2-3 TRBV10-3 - TGTGCCATCCTTGTGCCGAACACAGATATGCAGTATTTT CAILVPNTDMQYF
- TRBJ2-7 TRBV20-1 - TGTAGTGCTAGACCCCCTGTACCTCACGAGCAGTACTTC CSARPPVPHEQYF
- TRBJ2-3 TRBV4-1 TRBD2 TGCGCCAGCAGCCAGATAGCGGGATCCACTACAGATACGCAGTATTTT CASSQIAGSTTDTQYF
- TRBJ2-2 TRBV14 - TGTGCCAGCAGCCAAGTTTCCTTCGAGGAGCTGTTTTTT CASSQVSFEELFF
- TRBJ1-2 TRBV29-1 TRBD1 TGCAGCGTTGAGGGGGGACAGTCAGTTCTCGGCTACACCTTC CSVEGGQSVLGYTF
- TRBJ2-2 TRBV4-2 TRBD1 TGTGCCAGCAGCCAACGGGACAGGGGAATTTGGGACACCGGGGAGCTGTTTTTT CASSQRDRGIWDTGELFF
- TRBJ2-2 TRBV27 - TGTGCCACCGAACTGCCTAACACCGGGGAGCTGTTTTTT CATELPNTGELFF
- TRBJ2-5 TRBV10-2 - TGCGCCAGCAGCCCAGGGAATGAGACCCAGTACTTC CASSPGNETQYF
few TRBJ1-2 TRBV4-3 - TGCGCCAGCAGCCAAGAACCCAGCCCCTATGGCTACACCTTC CASSQEPSPYGYTF
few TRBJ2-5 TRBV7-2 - TGTGCCAGCAGCTCAACAGGGGGTAGCGGGAGACGAGAGACCCAGTACTTC CASSSTGGSGRRETQYF